This T cell receptor beta chain was recorded in a study of CD4 T cell repertoires in COVID-19. Libraries were prepared by immunoSEQ multiplex PCR; TCRdb keeps only in-frame clonotypes and omits some of them. The data hold more than 65,000 clones, with about four fifths observed a single time. From germline, CDR1 is SGHRS and CDR2 YFSETQ. The CDR3 totals 16 residues. The V and J ends lost 0 bases and 3 bases respectively, with 13 bases between them. The source is a human donor who had COVID-19. V gene TRBV5-1 combines with J gene TRBJ2-1, with D tentatively TRBD2 (6 bases). Material: CD4+ T cells from peripheral blood, obtained after recovery from COVID-19. CDR3 sequence (DNA): TGCGCCAGCAGCTTGGTACGGGGGTCGGACTACAATGAGCAGTTCTTC. Protein product: CASSLVRGSDYNEQFF.